Below, 22 T cell receptor beta chains from the same sample are listed, as sequenced in a study of radiation and T cells in renal cell carcinoma (dated by TCRdb to the early 2020s). Receptors were amplified or captured by the immunoSEQ multiplex PCR assay. This is the immuneACCESS table as TCRdb keeps it, with only in-frame sequences that have V and J called. A part of the clones is gone; compared with another copy, unresolved V genes explain less than half, and the rest is unexplained. For this sample the table gives approximately 120,000 clones, of which roughly four fifths were detected only once. 5.8% of the sample is held by the ten biggest clonotypes. Read against the paper, the sample's time point label means: blood 2 weeks post-SBRT. In the paper's terms, the treatment or condition label means: 15 Gy SBRT to primary tumor, nephrectomy 4 weeks later. Source: blood, taken from a patient whose treatment included radiotherapy and nephrectomy. These receptors all come from a man aged 50 to 60 with renal cell carcinoma.

This chain joins TRBV5-1 and TRBJ2-2, with 11 positions matching TRBD2. V lost 4 bases to trimming and J lost 5 bases; unmatched junction nucleotides: 10. In germline, CDR1 is SGHRS, CDR2 YFSETQ. The CDR3 sequence is 17 residues long. The CDR3 nucleotides are TGCGCCAGCAGCCTTAGCGGGAGGGCCGTCGCTACCGGGGAGCTGTTTTTT. Protein product: CASSLSGRAVATGELFF.

The chain links TRBV2 to TRBJ1-5; 7 nucleotides match TRBD1. V lost 7 bases to trimming and J lost 5 bases; unmatched junction nucleotides: 11. The CDR3 contains 15 residues. In germline, CDR1 is SNHLY, CDR2 FYNNEI. The CDR3 here is CASTDPRQGHQPQHF. The CDR3, as DNA: TGTGCCAGCACGGACCCTAGACAGGGACATCAGCCCCAGCATTTT. The whole variable domain, remainder taken from reference TRBV2 and TRBJ1-5, is EPEVTQTPSHQVTQMGQEVILRCVPISNHLYFYWYRQILGQKVEFLVSFYNNEISEKSEIFDDQFSVERPDGSNFTLKIRSTKLEDSAMYFCASTDPRQGHQPQHFGDGTRLSIL.

This chain uses TRBV9 with TRBJ2-2; D unresolved. CDR1 SGDLS and CDR2 YYNGEE come from the germline V gene. This CDR3 comprises 17 residues. V lost 0 bases and J 0 bases, leaving 12 bases between the germline ends. CDR3 coding DNA: TGTGCCAGCAGCGTAGAGAGCAACCTAGCGAACACCGGGGAGCTGTTTTTT. This encodes CASSVESNLANTGELFF.

This chain joins TRBV28 and TRBJ1-3; 7 bases are shared with TRBD1. Germline CDR1 reads MDHEN; CDR2 reads SYDVKM. V gave up 3 bases and J gave up 3 bases; unmatched junction bases: 2. The CDR3 runs to 14 residues. CDR3 loop: CASSLRGLGNTIYF. For the CDR3, the DNA is TGTGCCAGCAGTTTGAGGGGGCTTGGAAACACCATATATTTT.

The genes are TRBV29-1 and TRBJ2-3; 13 nucleotides agree with TRBD2. This CDR3 spans 15 amino acids. Germline V gene data show CDR1 as SQVTM and CDR2 as ANQGSEA. After removal of 6 bases from V and 4 bases from J, the junction contained 7 bases not matched to a gene. Written as DNA, the CDR3 is TGCAGCGTGCGGACTAGCGGGAGTGGTGCAGATACGCAGTATTTT. Translated, it gives CSVRTSGSGADTQYF.

The chain employs TRBV4-2 and TRBJ2-1; 7 positions match TRBD2. V gave up 0 bases and J gave up 8 bases; unmatched junction bases: 10. This CDR3 region has 16 residues. Germline CDR1 is LGHNA and CDR2 is YNFKEQ. CDR3: CASSQELGTKGHEQFF. In DNA, the CDR3 is TGTGCCAGCAGCCAAGAACTCGGGACTAAGGGCCATGAGCAGTTCTTC.

This chain connects TRBV7-6 to TRBJ1-4; 7 bases agree with TRBD1. With 5 bases clipped from V and 8 bases from J, the junction kept 20 bases outside the gene matches. This CDR3 region has 18 residues. CDR1 is SGHVS, CDR2 FNYEAQ, per germline. The CDR3 sequence is CASSPRQGGLGTDEKLFF. Here the CDR3 DNA reads TGTGCCAGCAGCCCACGACAGGGCGGATTGGGTACGGACGAAAAACTGTTTTTT.

There are a few counts of this clone. Other DNA sequences of this sample code for an identical CDR3. V is TRBV4-1 and J is TRBJ1-2, with D possibly TRBD1 on 6 matching bases. The CDR3 has 15 amino acids. V was trimmed by 0 bases and J by 5 bases, leaving 13 bases between them. The germline gives CDR1 MGHRA, CDR2 YSYEKL. CDR3 loop: CASSQEGTRVYGYTF. The DNA of the CDR3 is TGCGCCAGCAGCCAAGAAGGGACACGGGTTTATGGCTACACCTTC.

The chain has TRBV5-4 and TRBJ2-7, with TRBD2 identical over 11 bases. CDR3 length: 16 amino acids. The V and J ends lost 3 bases and 3 bases, in that order; junction bases with no gene match: 8. Germline V lookup: CDR1 SGHNT, CDR2 YYREEE (reference sequence). CDR3 protein: CASSSPSSGGLYEQYF. The CDR3 DNA reads as TGTGCCAGCAGCTCGCCATCTAGCGGGGGGCTCTACGAGCAGTACTTC.

This chain connects TRBV6-5 to TRBJ2-5, with D tentatively TRBD1 (6 bases). Trimming stripped 8 bases from V and 4 bases from J, with 14 bases between. CDR1 is MNHEY and CDR2 is SVGAGI in the germline V gene. The CDR3 has 13 residues. The CDR3 sequence is CASARDKGETQYF. The CDR3 nucleotides are TGTGCCAGCGCCCGGGACAAGGGAGAGACCCAGTACTTC.

Comments on this clone: The junction departs from the called germline gene at one end, perhaps through a read error. The genes are TRBV7-7 and TRBJ2-1, with 9 nucleotides matching TRBD2. The CDR3 runs to 17 residues. Germline assignment: CDR1 SSHAT and CDR2 FNYEAQ (reference sequence). The CDR3 loop reads CASSLNFGAGGNNEQFF. The CDR3 coding sequence is TGTGCTAGCAGCTTAAACTTTGGAGCGGGGGGCAACAATGAGCAGTTCTTC.

This clone was seen a single time. This CDR3 reads CASSQDRGPNYGYTF. CDR3 sequence (DNA): TGCGCCAGCAGCCAAGATCGGGGACCTAACTATGGCTACACCTTC. The chain has TRBV4-1 and TRBJ1-2; TRBD1 is a possible D gene (5 bases). Trimming took 0 bases from V and 0 from J, leaving 8 bases between them. The CDR3 runs 15 residues. Germline loops: CDR1 MGHRA, CDR2 YSYEKL.

The gene calls are TRBV7-2 and TRBJ2-3; 8 positions agree with TRBD2. The V gene end was trimmed by 1 base and the J gene end by 3 bases; junction bases not matched to a gene: 6. CDR3 size: 16 residues. Germline values: CDR1 SGHTA, CDR2 FQGNSA. The CDR3: CASSLELAGGTDTQYF. The CDR3 DNA follows: TGTGCCAGCAGCTTAGAGTTGGCGGGGGGAACAGATACGCAGTATTTT. The full variable domain, in which reference TRBV7-2 and TRBJ2-3 provide the parts outside the CDR3, is GAGVSQSPSNKVTEKGKDVELRCDPISGHTALYWYRQSLGQGLEFLIYFQGNSAPDKSGLPSDRFSAERTGGSVSTLTIQRTQQEDSAVYLCASSLELAGGTDTQYFGPGTRLTVL.

In DNA, the CDR3 is TGCGCCAGCAGGCCCCCTTCGGCGGGACTTGTCAAAAACATTCAGTACTTC. Residues: CASRPPSAGLVKNIQYF. This chain uses TRBV10-2 with TRBJ2-4; D is possibly TRBD2 (6 bases). Germline CDR1 WSHSY, CDR2 SAAADI. The V gene lost 6 bases and the J gene lost 3 bases, with 21 bases spanning the gap. CDR3 length: 17 amino acids.

V gene TRBV19 combines with J gene TRBJ2-3; D remains ambiguous. The germline V gene has CDR1 LNHDA and CDR2 SQIVND (reference sequence). The CDR3 is made up of 14 amino acids. The V end was cut by 7 bases, the J end by 7 bases, with 18 bases between. CDR3 residues: CASNSGRPPNTQYF. The CDR3 DNA is TGTGCCAGTAATAGTGGGCGGCCACCGAATACGCAGTATTTT. The variable domain in full, completed from reference TRBV19 and TRBJ2-3, reads DGGITQSPKYLFRKEGQNVTLSCEQNLNHDAMYWYRQDPGQGLRLIYYSQIVNDFQKGDIAEGYSVSREKKESFPLTVTSAQKNPTAFYLCASNSGRPPNTQYFGPGTRLTVL.

The CDR3 DNA is TGTGCCAGCAGCCTTGCAGGGGGCGAGGATTCACCCCTCCACTTT. Protein product: CASSLAGGEDSPLHF. The gene calls are TRBV9 and TRBJ1-6; 8 bases match TRBD1. This CDR3 contains 15 residues. The germline CDR1 and CDR2 sequences are SGDLS and YYNGEE. Unmatched junction bases numbered 8, after V lost 4 bases and J lost 8 bases.

This clone was detected once. This chain joins TRBV6-1 and TRBJ1-3; 11 positions agree with TRBD1. V shed 3 bases and J 4 bases; nucleotides not matched to a gene: 11. This CDR3 is built from 18 residues. CDR1 MNHNS and CDR2 SASEGT come from the germline V gene. CDR3 coding DNA: TGTGCCAGCAGTGATCCGGGACAGGGGGGCTCAGCGGGAAACACCATATATTTT. Protein sequence: CASSDPGQGGSAGNTIYF.

This rearrangement joins TRBV2 to TRBJ2-2; D unresolved. Germline V lookup: CDR1 SNHLY, CDR2 FYNNEI. The CDR3 consists of 15 residues. V lost 5 bases to trimming and J lost 2 bases, with 12 bases between them. CDR3 DNA: TGTGCCAGCAGTACGAGAACCGTCAACACCGGGGAGCTGTTTTTT. It codes for CASSTRTVNTGELFF.

The chain uses TRBV27 and TRBJ1-5; 9 bases line up with TRBD1. J gave up 6 bases and V 3 bases, and 6 bases lay outside the gene matches. This CDR3 has 15 amino acids. Germline lookup yields CDR1 MNHEY and CDR2 SMNVEV (reference sequence). In DNA form, the CDR3 reads TGTGCCAGCAGTTTGACCGGACAGGGGAGTCAGCCCCAGCATTTT. Its protein product is CASSLTGQGSQPQHF.

The CDR3 loop reads CASSQEPPPSSYNEQFF. The CDR3 region has the DNA TGTGCCAGCAGTCAAGAACCGCCGCCGAGCTCCTACAATGAGCAGTTCTTC. This chain joins TRBV11-1 and TRBJ2-1; D gene ambiguous. This CDR3 is built from 17 residues. CDR1 and CDR2 from the germline V gene are SGHAT and FQDESV (reference sequence). With 6 bases removed from V and 0 bases from J, the gap between germline ends came to 18 bases.

The CDR3 sequence is CASSQTGGGLGTQYF. CDR3 nucleotide sequence: TGCGCCAGCAGCCAGACCGGAGGCGGCCTAGGGACCCAGTACTTC. This chain links TRBV4-1 with TRBJ2-5; D might be TRBD2 (5 bases). The germline V and J ends were trimmed by 3 bases and 7 bases, with 18 bases remaining between them. The CDR3 runs 15 residues. Germline V gene data show CDR1 as MGHRA and CDR2 as YSYEKL.

This rearrangement joins TRBV7-2 to TRBJ2-5; 10 bases align to TRBD2. The CDR3 runs 16 residues. Trimming cost V 4 bases and J 7 bases; bases outside gene matches: 12. Germline V lookup: CDR1 SGHTA, CDR2 FQGNSA. Written as DNA, the CDR3 is TGTGCCAGCAGCTCGTATAGCGGGGGGATCCCCCGGACCCAGTACTTC. Translating gives CASSSYSGGIPRTQYF. Drawing the rest from reference TRBV7-2 and TRBJ2-5, the complete variable domain is GAGVSQSPSNKVTEKGKDVELRCDPISGHTALYWYRQSLGQGLEFLIYFQGNSAPDKSGLPSDRFSAERTGGSVSTLTIQRTQQEDSAVYLCASSSYSGGIPRTQYFGPGTRLLVL.